This entry lists 18 T cell receptor beta chains sequenced from one sample in a study of cytomegalovirus exposure and HLA in healthy donors. The PCR had 60 Vbeta and 13 Jbeta primers. Libraries were prepared by immunoSEQ multiplex PCR; TCRdb keeps only in-frame clonotypes and omits some of them. This table lists approximately 80,000 clones. The sequenced material came from PBMCs. These receptors all come from a woman in her thirties in good health and CMV-seronegative.

The CDR3: CASSSEGSEAFF. The CDR3 nucleotides read TGTGCCAGCAGCTCCGAGGGATCTGAAGCTTTCTTT. V gene TRBV11-2 combines with J gene TRBJ1-1; no reliable D call. Trimming shortened V by 4 bases and J by 6 bases, and 9 bases separated the two germline ends. Germline V gives CDR1 SGHAT, CDR2 FQNNGV. The CDR3 contains 12 residues.

This rearrangement joins TRBV5-6 to TRBJ2-7; D possibly corresponds to TRBD2 (6 bases). CDR1 and CDR2 from the germline V gene are SGHDT and YYEEEE. Trimming removed 5 bases from V and 0 bases from J, with 24 bases in between. The CDR3 length is 18 residues. The CDR3 DNA reads TGTGCCAGCAGTTCTACCCGACGGGGGTTTGCTTCCTCCTACGAGCAGTACTTC. Protein product: CASSSTRRGFASSYEQYF.

The rearrangement links TRBV28 to TRBJ2-3, with 7 nucleotides matching TRBD1. Per the germline V gene, CDR1 is MDHEN and CDR2 is SYDVKM. This CDR3 comprises 12 residues. The V gene end was trimmed by 8 bases and the J gene end by 5 bases; junction bases not matched to a gene: 4. The CDR3 here is CASRQGGDTQYF. CDR3 coding DNA: TGTGCCAGCCGACAGGGTGGAGATACGCAGTATTTT.

V gene TRBV30 combines with J gene TRBJ2-1; 11 bases are shared with TRBD2. The CDR3 sequence is 14 residues long. Trimming took 5 bases from V and 7 from J; bases not matched to a gene: 7. From germline, CDR1 is GTSNPN and CDR2 SVGIG (reference sequence). CDR3 bases: TGTGCCTGGGCGACTGGACTAGCGGGTAATGAGCAGTTCTTC. It encodes CAWATGLAGNEQFF.

The gene calls are TRBV9 and TRBJ2-3, with 7 positions matching TRBD2. V lost 3 bases and J lost 2; bases outside the gene matches: 3. Germline V gives CDR1 SGDLS, CDR2 YYNGEE. The CDR3 extends over 14 amino acids. CDR3 coding DNA: TGTGCCAGCAGCGGCGGGAGCTACACAGATACGCAGTATTTT. Translating it yields CASSGGSYTDTQYF. The full variable domain, rest sourced from reference TRBV9 and TRBJ2-3, is DSGVTQTPKHLITATGQRVTLRCSPRSGDLSVYWYQQSLDQGLQFLIQYYNGEERAKGNILERFSAQQFPDLHSELNLSSLELGDSALYFCASSGGSYTDTQYFGPGTRLTVL.

V gene TRBV4-1 combines with J gene TRBJ1-4, with D possibly TRBD1 on 5 matching bases. Trimming pared 4 bases from V and 4 bases from J, leaving 13 bases between. Germline V gene sequence: CDR1 MGHRA, CDR2 YSYEKL. The CDR3 is 15 amino acids. CDR3 coding DNA: TGCGCCAGCAGCCCGACTGGGGGGATTAATGAAAAACTGTTTTTT. It translates to CASSPTGGINEKLFF.

The chain links TRBV30 to TRBJ1-3; possible D gene TRBD1, 6 bases. Looked up from germline, CDR1 is GTSNPN and CDR2 is SVGIG (reference sequence). This CDR3 contains 21 residues. V dropped 3 bases and J dropped 0 bases, with 30 bases sitting between them. The CDR3 sequence: CAWRKKQGSRSGTNSGNTIYF. CDR3 bases: TGTGCCTGGAGAAAAAAACAGGGATCGAGATCGGGAACGAACTCTGGAAACACCATATATTTT.

The CDR3 DNA is TGTGCCAGCTCACCCCCTTACGGGGGTAGATCGAACACTGAAGCTTTCTTT. Amino acid sequence: CASSPPYGGRSNTEAFF. J is TRBJ1-1 and V is TRBV18, with D perhaps matching TRBD1 (5 bases). Trimming removed 3 bases at V and 1 base at J, with 18 bases between. This CDR3 is 17 amino acids long. CDR1 is KGHSH, CDR2 LQKENI, per germline.

The gene calls are TRBV19 and TRBJ1-1, with 8 bases matching TRBD1. The CDR3 sequence is 14 residues long. CDR1 is LNHDA, CDR2 SQIVND, per germline (reference sequence). With 6 bases clipped from V and 1 base from J, the junction kept 4 bases outside the gene matches. The CDR3 loop reads CASRPGQENTEAFF. For the CDR3, the DNA is TGTGCCAGTAGACCGGGACAGGAGAACACTGAAGCTTTCTTT.

The chain links TRBV6-1 to TRBJ2-7; 8 bases map to TRBD2. V dropped 8 bases and J dropped 3; count of bases not matched to a gene: 6. CDR3 size: 13 residues. Germline V gene data show CDR1 as MNHNS and CDR2 as SASEGT. The CDR3 bases are TGTGCCAGCGGCCGGGCGGGAGGCTACGAGCAGTACTTC. Residues: CASGRAGGYEQYF.

The V and J genes are TRBV29-1 and TRBJ2-7, with D possibly matching TRBD1 (6 bases). Trimming pared 7 bases from V and 2 bases from J, leaving 18 bases between. The CDR3 extends over 14 amino acids. Germline V gene sequence: CDR1 SQVTM, CDR2 ANQGSEA. The CDR3 bases are TGCAGCGCAAAGAGGGACACGAACGCCTACGAGCAGTACTTC. This sequence encodes CSAKRDTNAYEQYF.

This sequence joins TRBV6-5 and TRBJ2-2, with 10 bases lining up with TRBD1. This CDR3 is built from 15 residues. Losses at the gene ends were 8 bases for V and 5 bases for J; bases not matched to a gene: 8. The V gene's germline CDR1 is MNHEY and CDR2 SVGAGI. The CDR3 here is CASGLPGQGTGELFF. The CDR3 DNA is TGTGCCAGCGGACTTCCGGGACAGGGGACCGGGGAGCTGTTTTTT.

This sequence joins TRBV29-1 and TRBJ2-2, with TRBD1 identical over 11 bases. In germline, CDR1 is SQVTM, CDR2 ANQGSEA. CDR3 length equals 12 residues. The junction had 1 base not matched to a gene; V was cut back by 7 bases and J by 6 bases. CDR3 amino acids: CSAGQGAGELFF. The CDR3 nucleotides read TGCAGCGCGGGACAGGGGGCCGGGGAGCTGTTTTTT.

The rearrangement links TRBV19 to TRBJ2-7; D uncertain. The CDR3 totals 12 residues. Trimming pared 10 bases from V and 2 bases from J, leaving 12 bases between. Germline loops: CDR1 LNHDA, CDR2 SQIVND (reference sequence). The CDR3 nucleotides are TGTGCCACCCTATCAAATGCCTACGAGCAGTACTTC. Protein sequence: CATLSNAYEQYF.

This chain connects TRBV30 to TRBJ2-7; D gene unclear. This CDR3 contains 12 residues. Trimming left V 0 bases short and J 4 bases short, with 7 bases between. Germline V gene lookup returns CDR1 GTSNPN and CDR2 SVGIG (reference sequence). CDR3 residues: CAWSVLDYEQYF. The CDR3 DNA follows: TGTGCCTGGAGTGTGTTAGATTACGAGCAGTACTTC.

V is TRBV12-5 and J is TRBJ2-3; a possible D gene is TRBD1 (6 bases). The CDR3 has 16 amino acids. Germline V gene data show CDR1 as LGHNT and CDR2 as FRNRAP. V lost 7 bases and J lost 3, with 20 bases in between. As DNA, the CDR3 is TGTGCTAGTGCCTCATATCTGGGGGCGACAACAGATACGCAGTATTTT. Its translation is CASASYLGATTDTQYF.

As concerns this clone: Germline and junction disagree at one end, which may indicate a read error. This chain links TRBV5-1 with TRBJ2-7, with D maybe TRBD1 (6 bases). The CDR3 has 15 residues. Germline lookup yields CDR1 SGHRS and CDR2 YFSETQ. Written as DNA, the CDR3 is TGCGCCAGCAGCTTGGAAGGGACAAGCTCCCACGAGCAGTACTTC. Protein product: CASSLEGTSSHEQYF.

This chain connects TRBV30 to TRBJ2-5; TRBD2 agrees at 8 bases. The end of the DNA fits TRBJ2-7 better, so the J call may be wrong. Germline CDR1 and CDR2: GTSNPN and SVGIG (reference sequence). The CDR3 has 14 amino acids. This chain's CDR3 is CAWSGAGGAYEQYF. For the CDR3, the DNA is TGTGCCTGGAGTGGTGCGGGGGGCGCCTACGAGCAGTACTTC.